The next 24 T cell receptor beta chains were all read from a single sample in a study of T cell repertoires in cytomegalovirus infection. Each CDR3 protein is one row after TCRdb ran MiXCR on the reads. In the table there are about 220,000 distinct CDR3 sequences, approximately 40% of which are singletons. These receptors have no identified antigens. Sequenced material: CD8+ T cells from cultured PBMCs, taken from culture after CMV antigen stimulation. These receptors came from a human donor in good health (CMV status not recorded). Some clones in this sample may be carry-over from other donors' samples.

CDR3 loop: CASALGSRHRYF. DNA for the CDR3: TGTGCCAGCGCGCTCGGATCCCGCCACCGGTATTTT. The rearrangement joins TRBV7-6 to TRBJ2-3, with no clear D. CDR1 is SGHVS and CDR2 is FNYEAQ in the germline V gene. Trimming stripped 8 bases from V and 14 bases from J, with 20 bases between. This CDR3 is 12 amino acids long.

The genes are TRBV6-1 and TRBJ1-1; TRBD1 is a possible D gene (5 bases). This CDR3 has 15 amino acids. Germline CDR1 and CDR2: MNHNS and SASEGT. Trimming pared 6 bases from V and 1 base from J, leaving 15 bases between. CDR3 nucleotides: TGTGCCAGCAGCGCCCTGGGGCAGGGGAACACTGAAGCTTTCTTT. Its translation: CASSALGQGNTEAFF.

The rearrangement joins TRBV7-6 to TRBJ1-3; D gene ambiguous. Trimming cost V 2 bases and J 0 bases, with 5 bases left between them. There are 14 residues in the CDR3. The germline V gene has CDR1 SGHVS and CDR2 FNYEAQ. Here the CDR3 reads CASSLWASGNTIYF. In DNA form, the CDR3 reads TGTGCCAGCAGCTTATGGGCCTCTGGAAACACCATATATTTT.

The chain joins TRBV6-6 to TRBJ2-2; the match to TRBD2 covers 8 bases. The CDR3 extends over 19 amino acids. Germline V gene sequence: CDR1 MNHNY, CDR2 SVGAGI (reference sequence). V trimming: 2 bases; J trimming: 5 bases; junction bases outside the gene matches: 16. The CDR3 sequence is CASSYLVAGRPSGTGELFF. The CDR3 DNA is TGTGCCAGCAGTTACCTGGTAGCGGGGCGCCCATCGGGGACCGGGGAGCTGTTTTTT.

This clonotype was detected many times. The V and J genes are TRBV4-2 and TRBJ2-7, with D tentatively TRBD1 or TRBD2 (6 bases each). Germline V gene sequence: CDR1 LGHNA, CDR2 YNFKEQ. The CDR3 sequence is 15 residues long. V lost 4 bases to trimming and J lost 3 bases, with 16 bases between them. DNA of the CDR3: TGTGCCAGCAGCCCAGGAAAGGGGGGAGGCTACGAGCAGTACTTC. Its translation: CASSPGKGGGYEQYF.

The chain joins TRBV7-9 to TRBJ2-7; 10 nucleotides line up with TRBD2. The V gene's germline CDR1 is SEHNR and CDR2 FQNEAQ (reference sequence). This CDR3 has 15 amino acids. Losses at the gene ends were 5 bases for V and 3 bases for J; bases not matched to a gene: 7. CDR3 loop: CASSPPVAGGYEQYF. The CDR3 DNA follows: TGTGCCAGCAGCCCCCCGGTAGCGGGAGGCTACGAGCAGTACTTC.

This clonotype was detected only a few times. The DNA of the CDR3 is TGTGCCAGCAGCTTAGCTGAGGGGGTATTCACTGAAGCTTTCTTT. This codes for CASSLAEGVFTEAFF. This rearrangement joins TRBV7-9 to TRBJ1-1; weak D call: TRBD1 (6 bases). The V gene's germline CDR1 is SEHNR and CDR2 FQNEAQ (reference sequence). Trimming removed 0 bases at V and 4 bases at J, with 12 bases between. This CDR3 is 15 amino acids long.

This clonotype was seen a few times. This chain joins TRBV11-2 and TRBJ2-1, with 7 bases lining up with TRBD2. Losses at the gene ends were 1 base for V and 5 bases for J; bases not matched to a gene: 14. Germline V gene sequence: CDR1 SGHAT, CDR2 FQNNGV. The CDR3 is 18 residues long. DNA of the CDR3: TGTGCCAGCAGCTTAGTGCTTTCGGCGGGAGTCCCCCACAATGAGCAGTTCTTC. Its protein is CASSLVLSAGVPHNEQFF. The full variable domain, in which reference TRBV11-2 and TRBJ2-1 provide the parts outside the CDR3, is EAGVAQSPRYKIIEKRQSVAFWCNPISGHATLYWYQQILGQGPKLLIQFQNNGVVDDSQLPKDRFSAERLKGVDSTLKIQPAKLEDSAVYLCASSLVLSAGVPHNEQFFGPGTRLTVL.

CDR3 amino acids: CASSPTGAPQPQHF. DNA of the CDR3: TGTGCCAGCAGCCCAACAGGGGCTCCTCAGCCCCAGCATTTT. The chain couples TRBV7-6 to TRBJ1-5; 7 nucleotides align to TRBD1. The V and J ends lost 5 bases and 6 bases, in that order; junction bases with no gene match: 7. This CDR3 region has 14 residues. Germline loops: CDR1 SGHVS, CDR2 FNYEAQ.

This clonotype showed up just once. CDR3 sequence: CASSRLLAGGSENEQFF. The CDR3 DNA reads as TGTGCCAGCAGCCGTCTTCTAGCGGGAGGATCAGAAAATGAGCAGTTCTTC. The chain has TRBV28 and TRBJ2-1, with 11 bases lining up with TRBD2. The CDR3 totals 17 residues. CDR1 and CDR2 from the germline V gene are MDHEN and SYDVKM. V was pared by 6 bases and J by 7 bases, with 14 bases of the junction left unmatched.

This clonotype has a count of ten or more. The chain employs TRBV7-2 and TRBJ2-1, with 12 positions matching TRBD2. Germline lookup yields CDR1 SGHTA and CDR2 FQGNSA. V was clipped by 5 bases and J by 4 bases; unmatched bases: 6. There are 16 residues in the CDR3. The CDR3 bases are TGTGCCAGCAGCCCTAGCGGGGGGGCGTATTACAATGAGCAGTTCTTC. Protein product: CASSPSGGAYYNEQFF.

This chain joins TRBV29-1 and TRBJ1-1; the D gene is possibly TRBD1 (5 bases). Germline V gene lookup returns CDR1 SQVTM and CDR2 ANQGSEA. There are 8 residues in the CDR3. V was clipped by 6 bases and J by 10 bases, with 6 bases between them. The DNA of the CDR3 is TGCAGCGTCGGGGGAGCTTTCTTT. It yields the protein CSVGGAFF.

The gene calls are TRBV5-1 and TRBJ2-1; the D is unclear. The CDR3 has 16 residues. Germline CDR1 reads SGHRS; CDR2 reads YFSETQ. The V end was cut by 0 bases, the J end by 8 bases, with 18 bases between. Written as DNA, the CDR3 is TGCGCCAGCAGCTTGGGAGTGCAAGATCTAGGGCATGAGCAGTTCTTC. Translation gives CASSLGVQDLGHEQFF.

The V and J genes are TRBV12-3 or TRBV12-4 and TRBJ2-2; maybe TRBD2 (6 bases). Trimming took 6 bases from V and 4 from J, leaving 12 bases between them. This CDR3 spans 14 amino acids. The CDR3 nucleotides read TGTGCCAGCAGGAGTCTAGCGAGCACCGGGGAGCTGTTTTTT. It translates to CASRSLASTGELFF.

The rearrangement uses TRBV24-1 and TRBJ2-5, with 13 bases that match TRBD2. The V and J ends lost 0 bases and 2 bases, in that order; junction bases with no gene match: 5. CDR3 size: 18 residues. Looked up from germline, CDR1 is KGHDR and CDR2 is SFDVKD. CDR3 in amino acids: CATSDLDEGLAGQETQYF. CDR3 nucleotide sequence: TGTGCCACCAGTGATTTGGACGAGGGACTAGCGGGACAAGAGACCCAGTACTTC.

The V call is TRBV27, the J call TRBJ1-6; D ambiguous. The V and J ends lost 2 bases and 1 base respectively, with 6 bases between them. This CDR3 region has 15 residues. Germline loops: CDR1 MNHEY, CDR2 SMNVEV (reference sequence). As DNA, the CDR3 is TGTGCCAGCAGTTTAGTGGGATCCTATAATTCACCCCTCCACTTT. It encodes CASSLVGSYNSPLHF.

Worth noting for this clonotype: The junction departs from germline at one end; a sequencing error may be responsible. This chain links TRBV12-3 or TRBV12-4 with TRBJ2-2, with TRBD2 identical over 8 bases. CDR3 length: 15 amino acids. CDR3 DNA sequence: TGTGCCAGCAGCGGGGGGGAGCGCAACACCGGGGTGCTGTTTTTT. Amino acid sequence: CASSGGERNTGVLFF.

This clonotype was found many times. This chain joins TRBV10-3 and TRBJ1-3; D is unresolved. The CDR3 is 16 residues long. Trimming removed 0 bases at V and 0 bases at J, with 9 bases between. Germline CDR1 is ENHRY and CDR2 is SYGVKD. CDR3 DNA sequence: TGTGCCATCAGTGAGTCCCCCGGGTTCTCTGGAAACACCATATATTTT. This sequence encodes CAISESPGFSGNTIYF.

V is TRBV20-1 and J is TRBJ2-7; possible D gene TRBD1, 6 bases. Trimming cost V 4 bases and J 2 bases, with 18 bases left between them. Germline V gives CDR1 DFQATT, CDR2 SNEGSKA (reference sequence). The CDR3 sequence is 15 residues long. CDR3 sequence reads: CSANPAGTTTYEQYF. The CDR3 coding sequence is TGCAGTGCTAACCCCGCCGGGACAACTACCTACGAGCAGTACTTC.

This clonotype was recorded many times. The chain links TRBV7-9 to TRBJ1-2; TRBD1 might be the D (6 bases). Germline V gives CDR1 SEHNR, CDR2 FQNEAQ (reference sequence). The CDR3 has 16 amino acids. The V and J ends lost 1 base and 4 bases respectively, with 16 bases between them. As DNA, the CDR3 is TGTGCCAGCAGCTTAGAAAAATTGGACAGATTCTATGGCTACACCTTC. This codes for CASSLEKLDRFYGYTF.

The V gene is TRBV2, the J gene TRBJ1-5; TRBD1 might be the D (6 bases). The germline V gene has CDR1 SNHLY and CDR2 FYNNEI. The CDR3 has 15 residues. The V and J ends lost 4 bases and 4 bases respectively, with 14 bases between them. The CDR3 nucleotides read TGTGCCAGCAGTGGCACCGGACAGTTAAATCAGCCCCAGCATTTT. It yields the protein CASSGTGQLNQPQHF.

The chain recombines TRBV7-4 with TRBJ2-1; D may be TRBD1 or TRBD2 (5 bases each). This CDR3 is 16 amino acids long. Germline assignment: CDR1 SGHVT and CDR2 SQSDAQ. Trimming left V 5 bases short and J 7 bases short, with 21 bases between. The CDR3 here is CASSRTESGRWNEQFF. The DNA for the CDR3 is TGTGCCAGCAGCCGGACGGAGTCAGGGAGATGGAATGAGCAGTTCTTC.

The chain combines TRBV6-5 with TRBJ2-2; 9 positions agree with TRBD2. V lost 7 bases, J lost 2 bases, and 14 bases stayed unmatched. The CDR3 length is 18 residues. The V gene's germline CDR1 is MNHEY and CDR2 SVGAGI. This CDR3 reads CASTLSPEAGGNTGELFF. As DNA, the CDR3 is TGTGCCAGCACTCTCAGCCCGGAAGCGGGAGGAAACACCGGGGAGCTGTTTTTT.

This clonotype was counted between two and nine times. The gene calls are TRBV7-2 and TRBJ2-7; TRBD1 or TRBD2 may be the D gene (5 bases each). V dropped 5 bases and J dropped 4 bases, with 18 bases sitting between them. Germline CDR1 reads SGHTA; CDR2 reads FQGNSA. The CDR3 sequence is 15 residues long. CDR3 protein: CASSGMVHGTYEQYF. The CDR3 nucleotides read TGTGCCAGCAGCGGAATGGTACATGGGACGTACGAGCAGTACTTC.